The 16 T cell receptor beta chains below come from one sample, sequenced in a study of blood T cells in healthy people across ages. A sample-barcoded 5' primer and a J-beta primer mix were used in a second PCR of roughly 7 to 11 cycles. TCRdb re-called the 5' RACE reads through MiXCR, storing one row per CDR3 protein. The sample lists 780,000 or so distinct CDR3 sequences; more than 20% were seen once. These data were likewise used in another study, on T cells of mothers and their children.

Sequencing was performed on blood. The receptors shown here come from a boy aged 5-17 years in good health.

This clonotype was counted a few times. The rearrangement links TRBV24-1 to TRBJ1-5, with a possible D match to TRBD1 (6 bases). Trimming shortened V by 3 bases and J by 9 bases, and 8 bases separated the two germline ends. CDR3 length: 12 amino acids. CDR1 is KGHDR, CDR2 SFDVKD, per germline. In nucleotides, the CDR3 is TGTGCCACCAGTGATCGCAGGGGGCCCCAGCATTTT. It is translated as CATSDRRGPQHF.

This chain uses TRBV7-9 with TRBJ1-6, with 9 bases fitting TRBD1. CDR1 and CDR2 from the germline V gene are SEHNR and FQNEAQ (reference sequence). V lost 6 bases, J lost 10 bases, and 7 bases stayed unmatched. The CDR3 runs to 14 residues. The chain's CDR3 is CASRLGQGESPLHF. The CDR3 DNA reads TGTGCCAGCAGACTGGGACAGGGAGAATCACCCCTCCACTTT.

The chain couples TRBV7-8 to TRBJ2-1; D perhaps matches TRBD1 (5 bases). The CDR3 is 16 amino acids. CDR1 and CDR2 from the germline V gene are SGHVS and FQNEAQ. With 3 bases removed from V and 7 bases from J, the gap between germline ends came to 19 bases. CDR3 coding DNA: TGTGCCAGCAGCTTCTTGTTACCCAGCAGGGAAAATGAGCAGTTCTTC. Protein: CASSFLLPSRENEQFF.

V usage is TRBV7-6 and J usage is TRBJ1-4; 8 bases line up with TRBD1. The CDR3 covers 17 residues. The germline V gene has CDR1 SGHVS and CDR2 FNYEAQ. Unmatched junction bases numbered 8, after V lost 4 bases and J lost 1 base. The CDR3 bases are TGTGCCAGCAGCTACTCGGACAGGGCGAGAACTAATGAAAAACTGTTTTTT. Translating gives CASSYSDRARTNEKLFF.

This clonotype was seen only a few times. The V call is TRBV20-1, the J call TRBJ2-1; D is possibly TRBD1 (5 bases). Germline CDR1 DFQATT, CDR2 SNEGSKA (reference sequence). V was clipped by 5 bases and J by 8 bases, with 13 bases between them. This CDR3 spans 12 amino acids. The CDR3 here is CSASTRVDEQFF. The CDR3 coding sequence is TGCAGTGCTTCGACCAGGGTGGATGAGCAGTTCTTC.

The DNA of the CDR3 is TGTGCCAGCAGTTTCCAGGCTTCTACCTCCTACGAGCAGTACTTC. Encoded protein: CASSFQASTSYEQYF. The genes are TRBV12-3 or TRBV12-4 and TRBJ2-7; D gene ambiguous. The CDR3 has 15 residues. V lost 3 bases and J 0 bases, leaving 12 bases between the germline ends.

The rearrangement uses TRBV4-1 and TRBJ2-5, with 8 bases that match TRBD2. The assigned J gene may be wrong: the sequence end matches TRBJ2-1 better. The CDR3 is 14 amino acids. Germline V gene data show CDR1 as MGHRA and CDR2 as YSYEKL. The CDR3, as DNA: TGCGCCAGCAGCCAAGAAACCGGGGGGGATGAGCAGTTCTTC. This codes for CASSQETGGDEQFF.

V is TRBV7-6 and J is TRBJ2-5, with 10 bases that match TRBD2. The J call is uncertain, as TRBJ2-1 better fits the DNA end. The CDR3 is 13 residues long. Germline V gives CDR1 SGHVS, CDR2 FNYEAQ. The CDR3 nucleotides are TGTGCCAGCGGAGCGGGGGGGCCCGGTGAGCAGTTCTTC. This translates into CASGAGGPGEQFF.

CDR3 amino acids: CASTRTVSLYEQYF. CDR3 DNA sequence: TGTGCCAGCACTAGGACAGTGAGCCTCTACGAGCAGTACTTC. The chain has TRBV6-1 and TRBJ2-7; TRBD1 might be the D (6 bases). Germline lookup yields CDR1 MNHNS and CDR2 SASEGT. There are 14 residues in the CDR3. With 7 bases removed from V and 3 bases from J, the gap between germline ends came to 16 bases.

The rearrangement uses TRBV29-1 and TRBJ2-3; weak D call: TRBD1 (6 bases). Germline V gene sequence: CDR1 SQVTM, CDR2 ANQGSEA. The CDR3 loop spans 14 amino acids. Trimming cost V 0 bases and J 2 bases, with 9 bases left between them. The CDR3 DNA reads TGCAGCGTTGAAGACTGGACAGACACAGATACGCAGTATTTT. Translation gives CSVEDWTDTDTQYF.

The chain uses TRBV20-1 and TRBJ2-5, with D perhaps matching TRBD1 (6 bases). Trimming pared 4 bases from V and 0 bases from J, leaving 15 bases between. Per the germline V gene, CDR1 is DFQATT and CDR2 is SNEGSKA (reference sequence). This CDR3 is 15 amino acids long. CDR3 sequence: CSATTRDTYQETQYF. The CDR3 coding sequence is TGCAGTGCTACCACCCGGGACACCTACCAAGAGACCCAGTACTTC.

This clonotype was counted only a few times. The CDR3 spells CASSLYIQGALHTDTQYF. CDR3 bases: TGTGCCAGCAGCTTATACATCCAGGGCGCCCTACATACAGATACGCAGTATTTT. The J gene is TRBJ2-3, the V gene TRBV7-8; maybe TRBD1 (5 bases). Deletions cut 2 bases from V and 3 bases from J, with 21 bases between. The CDR3 is made up of 18 amino acids. CDR1 SGHVS and CDR2 FQNEAQ come from the germline V gene. Drawing the rest from reference TRBV7-8 and TRBJ2-3, the complete variable domain is GAGVSQSPRYKVAKRGQDVALRCDPISGHVSLFWYQQALGQGPEFLTYFQNEAQLDKSGLPSDRFFAERPEGSVSTLKIQRTQQEDSAVYLCASSLYIQGALHTDTQYFGPGTRLTVL.

The rearrangement links TRBV29-1 to TRBJ1-1; a possible D gene is TRBD1 (5 bases). This CDR3 has 11 residues. Germline V lookup: CDR1 SQVTM, CDR2 ANQGSEA. The V gene lost 3 bases and the J gene lost 7 bases, with 9 bases spanning the gap. CDR3 nucleotide sequence: TGCAGCGTTGAGGGGACGCGTGAAGCTTTCTTT. Its protein product is CSVEGTREAFF.

This clonotype was found a few times. The rearrangement links TRBV2 to TRBJ1-2, with 7 bases identical to TRBD1. CDR3 length equals 14 residues. The V gene end was trimmed by 9 bases and the J gene end by 2 bases; junction bases not matched to a gene: 9. The germline CDR1 and CDR2 sequences are SNHLY and FYNNEI. CDR3 protein: CARQDRAENYGYTF. The CDR3 nucleotides are TGTGCCAGGCAAGACAGGGCGGAAAACTATGGCTACACCTTC. The complete variable domain, with remaining parts taken from reference TRBV2 and TRBJ1-2, reads EPEVTQTPSHQVTQMGQEVILRCVPISNHLYFYWYRQILGQKVEFLVSFYNNEISEKSEIFDDQFSVERPDGSNFTLKIRSTKLEDSAMYFCARQDRAENYGYTFGSGTRLTVV.

The CDR3 here is CASSPFEGGSEQYF. The CDR3 nucleotides read TGTGCCAGCAGCCCCTTCGAGGGGGGCAGCGAGCAGTACTTC. The V gene is TRBV14, the J gene TRBJ2-1; D tentatively reads TRBD1 or TRBD2 (6 bases each). The J call is uncertain, as TRBJ2-7 better fits the DNA end. The CDR3 is 14 residues long. Germline assignment: CDR1 SGHDN and CDR2 FVKESK.

The genes are TRBV19 and TRBJ1-1; D call uncertain. CDR3 length equals 12 residues. Germline CDR1 LNHDA, CDR2 SQIVND (reference sequence). V was trimmed by 4 bases and J by 1 base, leaving 4 bases between them. The CDR3 region is CASSNWNTEAFF. For the CDR3, the DNA is TGTGCCAGTAGTAACTGGAACACTGAAGCTTTCTTT.